The present entry profiles one TCR beta chain with its context. V lost 6 bases, J lost 2 bases, and 18 bases lay in between. The germline V gene has CDR1 LGHNT and CDR2 FRNRAP. The CDR3 consists of 16 residues. A v3.0 immunoSEQ assay was performed at survey level. Measured with immunoSEQ multiplex PCR; TCRdb has only the in-frame clones, and not every one. The top ten hold about 3.5% of the sample, which has 20,000 to 25,000 clones, 80% to 90% seen once. This sample was included in a study of long-term antiretroviral therapy in people with HIV. Study as a whole: Some samples came about a decade before the 2015 immediate-ART recommendation, and these were the earliest.

This sequence originates from a woman in her forties or fifties with HIV. J is TRBJ2-3 and V is TRBV12-5, with D possibly being TRBD2 (5 bases). The sequencing used unsorted PBMCs, collected approximately 2.5 years after starting antiretroviral therapy. The CDR3 region has the DNA TGTGCTAGTGGGCCCGGTGGGAGCTCTTACACAGATACGCAGTATTTT. Protein product: CASGPGGSSYTDTQYF. The full variable domain, with the rest looked up from reference TRBV12-5 and TRBJ2-3, is DARVTQTPRHKVTEMGQEVTMRCQPILGHNTVFWYRQTMMQGLELLAYFRNRAPLDDSGMPKDRFSAEMPDATLATLKIQPSEPRDSAVYFCASGPGGSSYTDTQYFGPGTRLTVL.